A selection of T cell receptor beta chains follows, all from one sample in a study of blood T cell repertoires in COVID-19. This table comes from immunoSEQ multiplex PCR, and its TCRdb copy is limited to in-frame clones, with some not included. The sample records some 220,000 clones, 75% to 90% being singletons. Specimen: PBMCs or T cells enriched from blood (not recorded which). These receptors came from a woman aged 18-29 years in a cohort exposed to, infected with or recovered from COVID-19 (not recorded which). The CDR3 runs from the conserved cysteine through the conserved F or W. Each record gives: CDR3 length, clone size, V gene, J gene, D gene, CDR3 DNA, CDR3 protein. A D gene is named only where the DNA matches it firmly. The size field is filled for only some rows; it gives once, few, many or a size class.

17	.	TRBV5-6	TRBJ2-7	TRBD1	TGTGCCAGCAGCTTGCCGGAAGGGACAGGGTTCCTCTACGAGCAGTACTTC	CASSLPEGTGFLYEQYF
15	.	TRBV6-5	TRBJ1-5	.	TGTGCCAGCAGCCAGGGACACGGGAGCAATCAGCCCCAGCATTTT	CASSQGHGSNQPQHF
13	.	TRBV5-1	TRBJ2-2	.	TGCGCCAGCAGCTTCGTCAACACCGGGGAGCTGTTTTTT	CASSFVNTGELFF
16	.	TRBV7-6	TRBJ2-7	TRBD2	TGTGCCAGCAGCTTAGGGGGTGCGGGAGGGCCGGGCGAGCAGTACTTC	CASSLGGAGGPGEQYF
14	once	TRBV4-2	TRBJ1-2	TRBD1	TGTGCCAGCAGCCACCAGCAGGGGGCGGACGGCTACACCTTC	CASSHQQGADGYTF
17	once	TRBV6-1	TRBJ2-2	TRBD2	TGTGCCAGCAGTGGGGGAGGGGCCATTCCCGACACCGGGGAGCTGTTTTTT	CASSGGGAIPDTGELFF
14	.	TRBV10-2	TRBJ2-7	.	TGCGCCAGCAGTGAGTCGGGCGTGTCCTACGAGCAGTACTTC	CASSESGVSYEQYF
13	.	TRBV6-5	TRBJ1-1	.	TGTGCCAGCAGTTACTCTAAGAACACTGAAGCTTTCTTT	CASSYSKNTEAFF
15	few	TRBV5-6	TRBJ2-1	TRBD2	TGTGCCAGCAGCCCAGCGGGAGGGCCGGGGAATGAGCAGTTCTTC	CASSPAGGPGNEQFF
12	.	TRBV5-5	TRBJ1-1	.	TGTGCCAGCAGCAAAGGGGAGGTGAGGGCTTTCTTT	CASSKGEVRAFF
12	.	TRBV25-1	TRBJ2-3	.	TGTGCCAGCAGGGAGCCTACAGATACGCAGTATTTT	CASREPTDTQYF
13	.	TRBV11-1	TRBJ1-5	.	TGTGCCAGCAGCTTGAGGGAAGAGGAGCCCCAGCATTTT	CASSLREEEPQHF
14	.	TRBV18	TRBJ2-1	.	TGTGCCAGCTCACCACCCCGGGACTACAATGAGCAGTTCTTC	CASSPPRDYNEQFF
14	.	TRBV12-5	TRBJ2-7	TRBD2	TGTGCTAGTGGTTTCGCGGGAGGGTACAACGAGCAGTACTTC	CASGFAGGYNEQYF
14	.	TRBV3-1/TRBV3-2	TRBJ2-1	.	TGTGCCAGCAGCCAAGGCGGTCTAGCGAATGAGCAGTTCTTC	CASSQGGLANEQFF
15	.	TRBV7-9	TRBJ2-1	TRBD2	TGTGCCAGCAGCGAAAGACTAGCGGGGTACAATGAGCAGTTCTTC	CASSERLAGYNEQFF
13	.	TRBV29-1	TRBJ1-1	.	TGCAGCGTTGAAGAGGAGAGCCTAGGTGAAGCTTTCTTT	CSVEEESLGEAFF
13	.	TRBV6-5	TRBJ2-7	TRBD1	TGTGCCAGCAGTCCAGGGGGACAGTACGAGCAGTACTTC	CASSPGGQYEQYF
14	.	TRBV27	TRBJ2-5	.	TGTGCCAGCAGTTTATCAAGGGGTTACGAGACCCAGTACTTC	CASSLSRGYETQYF
15	.	TRBV11-2	TRBJ2-3	TRBD1	TGTGCCAGCAGCTTAGTAACAGGGGCTGGGGATACGCAGTATTTT	CASSLVTGAGDTQYF
16	.	TRBV11-2	TRBJ2-1	.	TGTGCCAGCAGCTTATTACGTGGAGTCGCCTACAATGAGCAGTTCTTC	CASSLLRGVAYNEQFF
16	.	TRBV19	TRBJ1-5	.	TGTGCCAGTAGTCCGCTTGGGGGCCCCCGAGGTCAGCCCCAGCATTTT	CASSPLGGPRGQPQHF
14	.	TRBV28	TRBJ2-4	TRBD1	TGTGCCAGCAGTGACGGGGACAGAGGAAACATTCAGTACTTC	CASSDGDRGNIQYF
13	.	TRBV3-1/TRBV3-2	TRBJ1-2	.	TGTGCCAGCAGCCAAGAGGCACAGGCGGCTAGGGCCTTC	CASSQEAQAARAF
15	.	TRBV6-1	TRBJ1-2	TRBD1	TGTGCCAGCAGTGAACAGGGACAGGAGAGCTATGGCTACACCTTC	CASSEQGQESYGYTF
16	.	TRBV15	TRBJ1-3	.	TGTGCCACCAGCTCCTCGGGGAGGGACTCTGGAAACACCATATATTTT	CATSSSGRDSGNTIYF
13	once	TRBV6-5	TRBJ2-7	TRBD1	TGTGCCAGCAAGGGACAGGGAAAATACGAGCAGTACTTC	CASKGQGKYEQYF
16	few	TRBV9	TRBJ2-1	.	TGTGCCAGCAGCGCCGTAGCTGAAACCTCCTACAATGAGCAGTTCTTC	CASSAVAETSYNEQFF
17	.	TRBV4-2	TRBJ1-5	TRBD1	TGTGCCAGCAGCCAACCTACGCTCCAGGGGGTGGGACAGCCCCAGCATTTT	CASSQPTLQGVGQPQHF
15	.	TRBV10-2	TRBJ1-3	.	TGCGCCAGCAGTGATCCATGGAGCTCTGGAAACACCATATATTTT	CASSDPWSSGNTIYF
14	.	TRBV2	TRBJ2-5	.	TGTGCCAGAAACTTCGTTGAGTTTCAAGAGACCCAGTACTTC	CARNFVEFQETQYF
13	.	TRBV28	TRBJ2-3	.	TGTGCCAGCAGCCTCCGGGGTCAGGATACGCAGTATTTT	CASSLRGQDTQYF
16	.	TRBV18	TRBJ2-5	.	TGTGCCAGCTCACAAGGGGTAACCGCAACACAAGAGACCCAGTACTTC	CASSQGVTATQETQYF
17	.	TRBV19	TRBJ1-5	.	TGTGCCAGCACCCCCTATGACAGGTGGACGAGCAATCAGCCCCAGCATTTT	CASTPYDRWTSNQPQHF
15	.	TRBV5-1	TRBJ2-6	.	TGCGCCAGCAGCTTACAGCGGGCTGGGGCCAACGTCCTGACTTTC	CASSLQRAGANVLTF
17	.	TRBV18	TRBJ1-4	.	TGTGCCAGCTCACCATCGAATGGGAGGGCGCGGGATGAAAAACTGTTTTTT	CASSPSNGRARDEKLFF
16	.	TRBV9	TRBJ2-3	TRBD1	TGTGCCAGCAGCTTACGGACAGGGGGCGGCACAGATACGCAGTATTTT	CASSLRTGGGTDTQYF
15	.	TRBV28	TRBJ2-3	.	TGTGCCAGCGGCTACTCGGTAGGCAGGGCAGATACGCAGTATTTT	CASGYSVGRADTQYF
15	.	TRBV25-1	TRBJ2-7	TRBD1	TGTGCCAGCAGTGAAAGAAGGGGACAGGTCTACGAGCAGTACTTC	CASSERRGQVYEQYF
17	once	TRBV11-3	TRBJ2-7	TRBD2	TGTGCCAGCAGCTTAGCCATGGCGGGGGGGGACTTAAACGAGCAGTACTTC	CASSLAMAGGDLNEQYF
13	.	TRBV9	TRBJ2-7	.	TGTGCCAGCAGCGTTGGCGGCCCGAGCGAGCAGTACTTC	CASSVGGPSEQYF
13	.	TRBV5-5	TRBJ2-3	.	TGTGCCAGCAGCTTTCCGAGAACAGATACGCAGTATTTT	CASSFPRTDTQYF
14	.	TRBV5-1	TRBJ2-7	.	TGCGCCAGCAGCTTAACCGGGAGCTCCTACGAGCAGTACTTC	CASSLTGSSYEQYF